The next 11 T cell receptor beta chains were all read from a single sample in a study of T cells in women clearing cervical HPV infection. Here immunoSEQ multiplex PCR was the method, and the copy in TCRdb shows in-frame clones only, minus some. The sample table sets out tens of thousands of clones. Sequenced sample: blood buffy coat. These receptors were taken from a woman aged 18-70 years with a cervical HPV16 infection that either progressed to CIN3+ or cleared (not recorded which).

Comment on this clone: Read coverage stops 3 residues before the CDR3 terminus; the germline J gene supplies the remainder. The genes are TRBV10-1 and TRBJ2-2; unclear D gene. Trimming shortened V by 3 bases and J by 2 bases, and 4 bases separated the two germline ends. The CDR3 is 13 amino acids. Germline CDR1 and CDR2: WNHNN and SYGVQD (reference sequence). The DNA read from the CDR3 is TGCGCCAGCAGTGACTCTAACACCGGGGAG. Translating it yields CASSDSNTGE. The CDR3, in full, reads CASSDSNTGELFF.

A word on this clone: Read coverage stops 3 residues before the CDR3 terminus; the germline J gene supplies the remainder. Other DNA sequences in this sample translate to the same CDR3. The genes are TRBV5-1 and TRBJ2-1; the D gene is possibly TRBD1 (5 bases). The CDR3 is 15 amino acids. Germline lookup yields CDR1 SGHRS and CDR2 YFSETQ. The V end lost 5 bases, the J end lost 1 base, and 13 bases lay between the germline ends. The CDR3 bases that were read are TGCGCCAGCAGGACCCTTCCAGGGTCCTACAATGAG. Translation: CASRTLPGSYNE. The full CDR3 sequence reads CASRTLPGSYNEQFF.

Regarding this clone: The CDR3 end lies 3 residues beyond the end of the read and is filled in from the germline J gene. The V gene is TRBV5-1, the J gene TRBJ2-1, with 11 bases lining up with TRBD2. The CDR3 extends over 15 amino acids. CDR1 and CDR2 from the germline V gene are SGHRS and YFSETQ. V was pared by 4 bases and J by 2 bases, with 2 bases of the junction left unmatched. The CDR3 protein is CASSAGLAAYNEQFF. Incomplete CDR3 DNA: TGCGCCAGCAGCGCGGGACTAGCGGCCTACAATGAG.

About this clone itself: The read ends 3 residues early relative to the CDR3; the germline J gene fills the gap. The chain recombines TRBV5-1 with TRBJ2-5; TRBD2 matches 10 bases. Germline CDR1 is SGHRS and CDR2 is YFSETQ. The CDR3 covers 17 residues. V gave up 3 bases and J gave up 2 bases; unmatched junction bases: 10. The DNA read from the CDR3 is TGCGCCAGCAGCTCTAACCCTAGCGGGAGCTCTCAAGAGACC. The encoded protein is CASSSNPSGSSQET. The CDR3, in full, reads CASSSNPSGSSQETQYF.

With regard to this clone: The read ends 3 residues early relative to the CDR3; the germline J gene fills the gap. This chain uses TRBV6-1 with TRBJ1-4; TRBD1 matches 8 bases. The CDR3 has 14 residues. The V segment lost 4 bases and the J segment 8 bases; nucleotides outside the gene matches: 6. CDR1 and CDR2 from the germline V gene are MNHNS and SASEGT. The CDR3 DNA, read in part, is TGTGCCAGCAGTGGCCGACAGGGGAGAGAAAAA. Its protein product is CASSGRQGREK. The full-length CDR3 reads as CASSGRQGREKLFF.

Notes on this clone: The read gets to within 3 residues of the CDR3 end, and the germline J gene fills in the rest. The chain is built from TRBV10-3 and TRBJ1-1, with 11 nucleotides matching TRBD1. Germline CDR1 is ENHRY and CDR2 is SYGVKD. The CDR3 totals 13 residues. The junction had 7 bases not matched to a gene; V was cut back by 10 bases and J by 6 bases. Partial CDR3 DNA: TGTGCCACTGAGGACAGGGGGCACGCTGAA. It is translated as CATEDRGHAE. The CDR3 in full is CATEDRGHAEAFF.

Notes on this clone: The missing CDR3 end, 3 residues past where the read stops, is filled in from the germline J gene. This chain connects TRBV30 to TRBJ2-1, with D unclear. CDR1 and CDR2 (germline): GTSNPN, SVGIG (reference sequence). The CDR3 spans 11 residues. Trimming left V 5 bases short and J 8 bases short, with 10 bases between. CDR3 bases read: TGTGCCTGGTTTACGGTCCATGAG. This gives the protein CAWFTVHE. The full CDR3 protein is CAWFTVHEQFF.

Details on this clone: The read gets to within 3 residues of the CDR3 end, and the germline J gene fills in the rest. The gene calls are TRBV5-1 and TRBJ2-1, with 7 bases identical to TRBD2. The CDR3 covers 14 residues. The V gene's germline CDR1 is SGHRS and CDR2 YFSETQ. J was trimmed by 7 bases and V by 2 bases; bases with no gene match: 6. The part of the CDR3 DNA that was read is TGCGCCAGCAGCTTAGAAGCGGGAAGGAATGAG. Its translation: CASSLEAGRNE. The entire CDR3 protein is CASSLEAGRNEQFF. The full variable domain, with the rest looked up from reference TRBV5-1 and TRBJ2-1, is KAGVTQTPRYLIKTRGQQVTLSCSPISGHRSVSWYQQTPGQGLQFLFEYFSETQRNKGNFPGRFSGRQFSNSRSEMNVSTLELGDSALYLCASSLEAGRNEQFFGPGTRLTVL.

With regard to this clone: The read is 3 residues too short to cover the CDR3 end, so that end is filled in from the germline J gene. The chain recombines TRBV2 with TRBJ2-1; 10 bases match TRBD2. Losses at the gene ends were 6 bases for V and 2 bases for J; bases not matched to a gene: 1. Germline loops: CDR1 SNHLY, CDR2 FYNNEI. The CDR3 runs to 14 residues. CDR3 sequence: CASRGLAPYNEQFF. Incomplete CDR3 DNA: TGTGCCAGCAGGGGACTAGCGCCCTACAATGAG.

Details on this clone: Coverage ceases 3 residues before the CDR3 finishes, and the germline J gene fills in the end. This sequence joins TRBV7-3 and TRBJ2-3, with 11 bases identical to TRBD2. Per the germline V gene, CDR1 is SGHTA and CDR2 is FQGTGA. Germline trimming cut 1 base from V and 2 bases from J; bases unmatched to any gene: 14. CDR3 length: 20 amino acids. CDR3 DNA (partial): TGTGCCAGCAGCTTAAGGGGACTAGCGGAACCACCAGGGGCCACAGATACG. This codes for CASSLRGLAEPPGATDT. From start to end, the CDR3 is CASSLRGLAEPPGATDTQYF. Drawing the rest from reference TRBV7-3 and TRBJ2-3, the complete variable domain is GAGVSQTPSNKVTEKGKYVELRCDPISGHTALYWYRQSLGQGPEFLIYFQGTGAADDSGLPNDRFFAVRPEGSVSTLKIQRTERGDSAVYLCASSLRGLAEPPGATDTQYFGPGTRLTVL.

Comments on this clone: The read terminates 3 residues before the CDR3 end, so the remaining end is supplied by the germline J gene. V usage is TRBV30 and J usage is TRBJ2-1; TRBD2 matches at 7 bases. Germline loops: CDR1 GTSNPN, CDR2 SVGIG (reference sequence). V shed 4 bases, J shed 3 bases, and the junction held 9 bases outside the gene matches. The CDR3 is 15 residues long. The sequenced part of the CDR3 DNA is TGTGCCTGGACTGCCGGGACTACTATCTACAATGAG. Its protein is CAWTAGTTIYNE. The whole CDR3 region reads CAWTAGTTIYNEQFF.